This TCR beta chain originates from a study of tumor-infiltrating lymphocytes in oesophageal squamous cell carcinoma. This CDR3 spans 12 amino acids. CDR1 and CDR2 (germline): SGHNT, YENEEA. Between the trimmed V and J ends, which lost 1 base and 3 bases, there was a span of 3 bases. This clonotype has at least ten counts. TCRdb recomputed calls from the PCR reads with MiXCR, one row per CDR3 protein. The repertoire holds some 21,000 distinct CDR3 sequences, with about two fifths as singletons. This clonotype was sampled from a male donor with esophageal squamous cell carcinoma. The material sequenced was esophageal tumor tissue. This rearrangement joins TRBV11-3 to TRBJ1-1; D call uncertain. CDR3 sequence (DNA): TGTGCCAGCAGCTTAGGTGACACTGAAGCTTTCTTT. Amino acids: CASSLGDTEAFF.